This T cell receptor beta chain was recovered during a study of human T cells and chemical hapten exposure. The time point: patch test 1, 2 weeks after DPC sensitization. The treatment denotes: therapeutic diphenylcyclopropenone sensitization with weekly scalp DPC. TCRdb re-derived calls from the RACE reads in MiXCR, one entry per CDR3 protein. Here the sample spans about 380,000 distinct CDR3 sequences, about 4.8% being singletons. There are 15 residues in the CDR3. Deletions cut 3 bases from V and 0 bases from J, with 9 bases between. The rearrangement links TRBV12-3 or TRBV12-4 to TRBJ1-3; D is undetermined. This sequence was found in a woman aged 45-59 years with alopecia areata. Some clones in this sample may be carry-over from other donors' samples. This specimen was whole blood, taken in connection with sensitization to the hapten diphenylcyclopropenone (DPC). CDR3 protein: CASSFSESSGNTIYF. The CDR3 DNA reads as TGTGCCAGCAGTTTCTCGGAAAGCTCTGGAAACACCATATATTTT.